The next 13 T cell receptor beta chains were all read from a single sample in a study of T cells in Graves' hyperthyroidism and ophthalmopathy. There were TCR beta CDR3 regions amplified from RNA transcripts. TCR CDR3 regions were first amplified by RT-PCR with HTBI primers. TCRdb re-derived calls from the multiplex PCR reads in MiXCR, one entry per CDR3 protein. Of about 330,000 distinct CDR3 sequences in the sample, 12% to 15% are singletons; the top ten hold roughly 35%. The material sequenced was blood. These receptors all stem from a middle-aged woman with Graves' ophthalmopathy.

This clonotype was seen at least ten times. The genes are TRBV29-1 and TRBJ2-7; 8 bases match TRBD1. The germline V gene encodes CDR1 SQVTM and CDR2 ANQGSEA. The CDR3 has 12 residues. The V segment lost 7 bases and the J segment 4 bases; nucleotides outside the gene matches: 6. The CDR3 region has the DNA TGCAGCGGAGGACAGGGTGAATACGAGCAGTACTTC. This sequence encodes CSGGQGEYEQYF.

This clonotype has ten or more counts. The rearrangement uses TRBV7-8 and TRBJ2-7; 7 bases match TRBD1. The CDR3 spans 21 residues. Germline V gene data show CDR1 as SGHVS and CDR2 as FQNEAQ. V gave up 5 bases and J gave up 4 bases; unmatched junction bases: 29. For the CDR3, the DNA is TGTGCCAGCAGCACCCGGGCAATATACGGGACAGAAATTCACCCGGGGTACGAGCAGTACTTC. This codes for CASSTRAIYGTEIHPGYEQYF.

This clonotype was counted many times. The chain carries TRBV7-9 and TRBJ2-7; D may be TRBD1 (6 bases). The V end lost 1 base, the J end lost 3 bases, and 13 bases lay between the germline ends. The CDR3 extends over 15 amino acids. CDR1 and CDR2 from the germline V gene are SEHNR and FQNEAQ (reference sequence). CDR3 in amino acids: CASSLVRDTLYEQYF. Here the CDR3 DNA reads TGTGCCAGCAGCTTAGTCCGGGACACCCTCTACGAGCAGTACTTC. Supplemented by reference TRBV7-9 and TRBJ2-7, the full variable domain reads DTGVSQNPRHKITKRGQNVTFRCDPISEHNRLYWYRQTLGQGPEFLTYFQNEAQLEKSRLLSDRFSAERPKGSFSTLEIQRTEQGDSAMYLCASSLVRDTLYEQYFGPGTRLTVT.

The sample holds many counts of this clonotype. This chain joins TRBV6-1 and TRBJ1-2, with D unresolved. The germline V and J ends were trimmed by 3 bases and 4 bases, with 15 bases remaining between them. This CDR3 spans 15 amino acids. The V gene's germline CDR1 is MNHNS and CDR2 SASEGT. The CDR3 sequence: CASSETLDLAYGYTF. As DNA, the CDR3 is TGTGCCAGCAGTGAGACCTTGGACTTGGCCTATGGCTACACCTTC.

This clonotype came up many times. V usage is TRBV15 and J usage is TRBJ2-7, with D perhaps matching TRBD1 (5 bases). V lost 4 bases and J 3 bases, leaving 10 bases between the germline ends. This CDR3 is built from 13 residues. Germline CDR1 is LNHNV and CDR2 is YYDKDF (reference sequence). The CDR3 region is CATSTGIRYEQYF. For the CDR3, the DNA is TGTGCCACCAGCACAGGGATTCGCTACGAGCAGTACTTC.

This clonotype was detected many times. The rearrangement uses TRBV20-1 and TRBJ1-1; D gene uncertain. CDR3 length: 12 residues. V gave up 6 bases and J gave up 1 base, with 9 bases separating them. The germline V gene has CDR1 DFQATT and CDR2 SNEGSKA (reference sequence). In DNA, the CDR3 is TGCAGTGCAAGGTCTTCGAACACTGAAGCTTTCTTT. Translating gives CSARSSNTEAFF.

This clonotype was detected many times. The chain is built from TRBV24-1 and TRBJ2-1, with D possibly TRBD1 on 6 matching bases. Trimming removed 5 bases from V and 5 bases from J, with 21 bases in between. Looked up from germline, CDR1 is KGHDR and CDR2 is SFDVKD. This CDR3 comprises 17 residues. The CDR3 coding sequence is TGTGCCACCAGTGGCTATGGACAGAAGGACACCCACAATGAGCAGTTCTTC. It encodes CATSGYGQKDTHNEQFF.

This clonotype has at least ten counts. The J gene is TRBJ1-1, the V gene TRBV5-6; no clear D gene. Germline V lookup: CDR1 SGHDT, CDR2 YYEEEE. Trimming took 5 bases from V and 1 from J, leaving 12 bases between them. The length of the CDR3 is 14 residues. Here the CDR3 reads CASRTVGSNTEAFF. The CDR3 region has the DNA TGTGCCAGCAGAACGGTCGGGTCGAACACTGAAGCTTTCTTT.

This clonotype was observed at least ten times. Here the CDR3 DNA reads TGTGCCAGCAGTTTCAGACCTCCCGGACAGGGGACTGAAGCTTTCTTT. Its protein is CASSFRPPGQGTEAFF. The V and J genes are TRBV28 and TRBJ1-1; TRBD1 matches at 9 bases. CDR1 is MDHEN and CDR2 is SYDVKM in the germline V gene. V gave up 3 bases and J gave up 5 bases; unmatched junction bases: 10. The CDR3 contains 16 residues.

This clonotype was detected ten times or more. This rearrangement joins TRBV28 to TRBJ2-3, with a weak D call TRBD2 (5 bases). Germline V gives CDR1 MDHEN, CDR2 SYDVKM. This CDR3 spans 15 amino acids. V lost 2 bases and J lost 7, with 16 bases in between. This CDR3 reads CASSLILAGAYTQYF. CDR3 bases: TGTGCCAGCAGTTTAATCCTAGCCGGCGCTTATACGCAGTATTTT.

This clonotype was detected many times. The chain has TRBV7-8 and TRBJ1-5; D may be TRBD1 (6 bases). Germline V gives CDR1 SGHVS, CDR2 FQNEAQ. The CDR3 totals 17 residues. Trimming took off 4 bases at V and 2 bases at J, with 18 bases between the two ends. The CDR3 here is CASSSLISTGGNQPQHF. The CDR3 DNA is TGTGCCAGCAGCTCCCTAATCTCGACAGGTGGCAATCAGCCCCAGCATTTT.

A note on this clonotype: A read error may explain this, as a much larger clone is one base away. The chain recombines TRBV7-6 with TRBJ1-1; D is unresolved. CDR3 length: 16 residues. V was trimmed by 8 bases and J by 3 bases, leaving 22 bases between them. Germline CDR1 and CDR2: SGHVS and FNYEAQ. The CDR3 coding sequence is TGTGCCAGCGGCCTCGGACGGGCGCGGCGGCACACTGAAGCTTTCTTT. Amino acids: CASGLGRARRHTEAFF.

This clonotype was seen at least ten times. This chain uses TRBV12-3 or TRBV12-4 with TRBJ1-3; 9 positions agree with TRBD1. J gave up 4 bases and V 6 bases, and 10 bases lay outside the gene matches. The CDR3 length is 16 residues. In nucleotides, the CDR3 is TGTGCCAGCAGGTCACAGGGGGCGCTTACCGGAAACACCATATATTTT. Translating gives CASRSQGALTGNTIYF.